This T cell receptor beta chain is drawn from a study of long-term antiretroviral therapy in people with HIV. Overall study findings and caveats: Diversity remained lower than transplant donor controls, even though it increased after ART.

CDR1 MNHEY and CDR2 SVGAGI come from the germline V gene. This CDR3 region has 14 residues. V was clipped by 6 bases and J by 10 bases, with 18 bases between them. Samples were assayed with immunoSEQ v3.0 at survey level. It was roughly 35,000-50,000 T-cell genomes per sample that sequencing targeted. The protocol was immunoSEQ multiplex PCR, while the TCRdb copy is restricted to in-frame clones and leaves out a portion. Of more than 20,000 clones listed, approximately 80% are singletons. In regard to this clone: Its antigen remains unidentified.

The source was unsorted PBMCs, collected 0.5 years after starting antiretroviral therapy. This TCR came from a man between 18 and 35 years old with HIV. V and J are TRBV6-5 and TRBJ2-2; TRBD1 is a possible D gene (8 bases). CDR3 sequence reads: CASSHRQGREELFF. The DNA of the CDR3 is TGTGCCAGCAGCCATCGACAGGGGAGGGAGGAGCTGTTTTTT.